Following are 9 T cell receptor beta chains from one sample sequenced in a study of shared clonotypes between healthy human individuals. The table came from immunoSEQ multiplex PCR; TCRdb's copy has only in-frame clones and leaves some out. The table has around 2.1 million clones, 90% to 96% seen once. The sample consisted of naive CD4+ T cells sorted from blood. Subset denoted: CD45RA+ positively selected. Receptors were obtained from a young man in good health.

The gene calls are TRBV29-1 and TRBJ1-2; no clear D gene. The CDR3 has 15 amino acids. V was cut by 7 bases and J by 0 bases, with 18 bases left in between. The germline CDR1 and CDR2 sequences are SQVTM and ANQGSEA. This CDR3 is CSASKEATANYGYTF. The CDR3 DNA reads TGCAGCGCATCGAAGGAGGCCACAGCTAACTATGGCTACACCTTC.

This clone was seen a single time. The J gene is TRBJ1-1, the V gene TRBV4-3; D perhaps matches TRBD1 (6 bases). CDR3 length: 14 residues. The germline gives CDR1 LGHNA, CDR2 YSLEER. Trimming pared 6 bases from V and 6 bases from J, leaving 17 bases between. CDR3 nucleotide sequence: TGCGCCAGCAGTCGGGAAGGGGGGGCCCCTGAAGCTTTCTTT. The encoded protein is CASSREGGAPEAFF.

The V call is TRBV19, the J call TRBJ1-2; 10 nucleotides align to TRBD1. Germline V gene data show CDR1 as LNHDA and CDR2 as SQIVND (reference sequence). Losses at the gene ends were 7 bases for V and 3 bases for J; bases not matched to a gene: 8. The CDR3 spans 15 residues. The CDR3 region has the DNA TGTGCCAGTACCCTTGGACAGGGGGGATACTATGGCTACACCTTC. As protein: CASTLGQGGYYGYTF.

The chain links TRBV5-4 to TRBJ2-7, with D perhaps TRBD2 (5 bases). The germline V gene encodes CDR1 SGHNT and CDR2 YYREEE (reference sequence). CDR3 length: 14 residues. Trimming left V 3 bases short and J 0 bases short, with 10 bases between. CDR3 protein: CASSSQRDSYEQYF. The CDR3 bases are TGTGCCAGCAGCTCCCAACGGGACTCCTACGAGCAGTACTTC.

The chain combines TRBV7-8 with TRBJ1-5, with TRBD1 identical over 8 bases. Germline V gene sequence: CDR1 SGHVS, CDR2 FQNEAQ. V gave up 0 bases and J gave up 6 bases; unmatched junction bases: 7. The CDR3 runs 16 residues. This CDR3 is CASSLAARGLVQPQHF. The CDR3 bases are TGTGCCAGCAGCTTAGCCGCCAGGGGGCTGGTTCAGCCCCAGCATTTT.

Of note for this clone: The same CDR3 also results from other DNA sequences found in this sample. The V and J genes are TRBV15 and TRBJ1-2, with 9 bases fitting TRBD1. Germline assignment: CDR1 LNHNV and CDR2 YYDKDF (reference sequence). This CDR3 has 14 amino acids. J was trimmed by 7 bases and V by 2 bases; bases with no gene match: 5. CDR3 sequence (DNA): TGTGCCACCAGCAGACTACAGGGGGCAGGTGGCTACACCTTC. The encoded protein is CATSRLQGAGGYTF. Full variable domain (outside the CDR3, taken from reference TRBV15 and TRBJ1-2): DAMVIQNPRYQVTQFGKPVTLSCSQTLNHNVMYWYQQKSSQAPKLLFHYYDKDFNNEADTPDNFQSRRPNTSFCFLDIRSPGLGDTAMYLCATSRLQGAGGYTFGSGTRLTVV.

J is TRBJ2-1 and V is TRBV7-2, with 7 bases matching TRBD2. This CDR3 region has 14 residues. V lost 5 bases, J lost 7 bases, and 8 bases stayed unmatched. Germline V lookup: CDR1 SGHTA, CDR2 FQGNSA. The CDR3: CASSGGVGRNEQFF. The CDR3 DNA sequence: TGTGCCAGCAGCGGAGGGGTCGGGAGGAATGAGCAGTTCTTC.

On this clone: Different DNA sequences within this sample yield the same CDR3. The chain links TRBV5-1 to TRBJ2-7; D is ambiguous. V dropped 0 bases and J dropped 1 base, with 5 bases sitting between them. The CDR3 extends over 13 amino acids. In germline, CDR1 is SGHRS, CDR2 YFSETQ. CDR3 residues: CASSLESSYEQYF. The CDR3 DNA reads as TGCGCCAGCAGCTTGGAGTCTTCCTACGAGCAGTACTTC.

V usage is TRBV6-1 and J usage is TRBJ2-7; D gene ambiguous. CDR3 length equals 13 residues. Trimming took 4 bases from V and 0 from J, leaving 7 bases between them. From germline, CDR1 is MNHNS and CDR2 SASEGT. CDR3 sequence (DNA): TGTGCCAGCAGTGTGGCAGGCTCCTACGAGCAGTACTTC. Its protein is CASSVAGSYEQYF.